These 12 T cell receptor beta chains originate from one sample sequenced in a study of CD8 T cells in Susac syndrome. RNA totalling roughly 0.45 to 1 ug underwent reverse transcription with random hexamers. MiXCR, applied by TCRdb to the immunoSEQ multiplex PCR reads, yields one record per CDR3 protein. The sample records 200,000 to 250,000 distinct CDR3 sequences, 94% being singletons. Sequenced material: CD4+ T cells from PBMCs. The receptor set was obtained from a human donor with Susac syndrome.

CDR3 nucleotide sequence: TGTGCCTGGAGTGTAGCCCCAAGCGGCTACACCTTC. This gives the protein CAWSVAPSGYTF. This sequence joins TRBV30 and TRBJ1-2, with D unclear. The germline V gene encodes CDR1 GTSNPN and CDR2 SVGIG (reference sequence). The V and J ends lost 0 bases and 8 bases respectively, with 10 bases between them. This CDR3 spans 12 amino acids.

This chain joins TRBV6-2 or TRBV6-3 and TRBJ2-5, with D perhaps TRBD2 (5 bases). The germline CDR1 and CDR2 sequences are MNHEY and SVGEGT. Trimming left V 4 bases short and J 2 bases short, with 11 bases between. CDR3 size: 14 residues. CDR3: CASSSPGIQETQYF. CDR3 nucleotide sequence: TGTGCCAGCAGTTCCCCGGGGATTCAAGAGACCCAGTACTTC.

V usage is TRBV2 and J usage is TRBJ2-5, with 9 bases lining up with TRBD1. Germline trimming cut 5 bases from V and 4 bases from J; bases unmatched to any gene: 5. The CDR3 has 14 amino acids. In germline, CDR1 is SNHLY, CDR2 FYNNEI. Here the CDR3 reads CASSLLDRGETQYF. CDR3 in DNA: TGTGCCAGCAGTTTATTGGACAGGGGAGAGACCCAGTACTTC.

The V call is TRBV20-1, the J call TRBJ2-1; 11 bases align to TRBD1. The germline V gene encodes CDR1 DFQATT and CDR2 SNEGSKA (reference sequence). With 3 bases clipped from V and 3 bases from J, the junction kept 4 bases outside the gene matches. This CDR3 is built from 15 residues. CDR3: CSARGTGGFYNEQFF. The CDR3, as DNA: TGCAGTGCTAGGGGGACAGGGGGATTCTACAATGAGCAGTTCTTC.

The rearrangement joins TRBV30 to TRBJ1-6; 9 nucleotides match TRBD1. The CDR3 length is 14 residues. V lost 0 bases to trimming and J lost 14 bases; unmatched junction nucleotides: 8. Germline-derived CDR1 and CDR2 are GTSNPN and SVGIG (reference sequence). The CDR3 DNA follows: TGTGCCTGGAGTGTAGGGACAGGGTTAGGAACCCTCCACTTT. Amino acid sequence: CAWSVGTGLGTLHF. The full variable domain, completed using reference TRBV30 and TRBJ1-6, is SQTIHQWPATLVQPVGSPLSLECTVEGTSNPNLYWYRQAAGRGLQLLFYSVGIGQISSEVPQNLSASRPQDRQFILSSKKLLLSDSGFYLCAWSVGTGLGTLHFGNGTRLTVT.

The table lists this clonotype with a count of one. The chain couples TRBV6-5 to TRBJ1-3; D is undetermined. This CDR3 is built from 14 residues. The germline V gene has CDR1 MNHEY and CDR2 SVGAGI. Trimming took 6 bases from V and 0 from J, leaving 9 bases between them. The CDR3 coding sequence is TGTGCCAGCAGCCAACCTAGCTCTGGAAACACCATATATTTT. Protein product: CASSQPSSGNTIYF.

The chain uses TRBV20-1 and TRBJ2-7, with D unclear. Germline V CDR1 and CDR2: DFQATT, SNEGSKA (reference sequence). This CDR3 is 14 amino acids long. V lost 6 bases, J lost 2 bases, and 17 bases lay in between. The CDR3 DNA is TGCAGTGCAATGGACGTATCCTCCCCCTACGAGCAGTACTTC. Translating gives CSAMDVSSPYEQYF.

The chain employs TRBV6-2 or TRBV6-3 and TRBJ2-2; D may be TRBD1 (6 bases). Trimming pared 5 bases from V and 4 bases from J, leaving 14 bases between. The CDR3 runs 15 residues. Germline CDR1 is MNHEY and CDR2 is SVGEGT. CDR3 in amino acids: CASSRLQGSTGELFF. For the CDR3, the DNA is TGTGCCAGCAGTCGGCTACAGGGATCCACCGGGGAGCTGTTTTTT.

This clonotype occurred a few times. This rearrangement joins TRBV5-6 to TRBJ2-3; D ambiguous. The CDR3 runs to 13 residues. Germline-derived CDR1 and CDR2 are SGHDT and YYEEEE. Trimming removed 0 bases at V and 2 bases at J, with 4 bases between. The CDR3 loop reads CASSLDNTDTQYF. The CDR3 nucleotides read TGTGCCAGCAGCTTGGACAACACAGATACGCAGTATTTT.

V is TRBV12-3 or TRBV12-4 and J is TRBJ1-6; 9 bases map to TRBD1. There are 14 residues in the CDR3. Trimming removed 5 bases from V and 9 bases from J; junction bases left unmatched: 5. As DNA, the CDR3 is TGTGCCAGCAGTCACGGGACAGGGAGTTCACCCCTCCACTTT. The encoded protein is CASSHGTGSSPLHF.

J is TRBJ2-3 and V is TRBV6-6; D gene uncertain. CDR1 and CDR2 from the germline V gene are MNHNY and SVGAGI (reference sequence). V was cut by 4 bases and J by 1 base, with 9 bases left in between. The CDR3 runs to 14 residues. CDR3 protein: CASSLMAGTDTQYF. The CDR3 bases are TGTGCCAGCAGTTTAATGGCAGGCACAGATACGCAGTATTTT.

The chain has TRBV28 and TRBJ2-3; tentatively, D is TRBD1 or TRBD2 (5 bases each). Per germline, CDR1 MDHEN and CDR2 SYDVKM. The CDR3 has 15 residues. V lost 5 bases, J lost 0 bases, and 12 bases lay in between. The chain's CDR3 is CASSEPGRSTDTQYF. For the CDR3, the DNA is TGTGCCAGCAGTGAACCGGGACGGAGCACAGATACGCAGTATTTT.